This T cell receptor (beta chain) was sequenced in a study of T cells in Graves' hyperthyroidism and ophthalmopathy. The V gene lost 6 bases and the J gene lost 5 bases, with 21 bases spanning the gap. Germline CDR1 reads SGHRS; CDR2 reads YFSETQ. CDR3 length equals 15 residues. Ten or more counts support this clonotype. TCR beta CDR3 sequences were amplified from RNA transcripts. HTBI primers drove first-round RT-PCR of the TCR CDR3. TCRdb fed the multiplex PCR reads into MiXCR, producing one record per CDR3 protein. Found here are hundreds of thousands of distinct CDR3 sequences, about 24% of them singletons; the top ten hold roughly 32%.

Sequences were obtained from blood. The chain joins TRBV5-1 to TRBJ2-7; D is ambiguous. This receptor was taken from a woman aged 40 to 50 with Graves' ophthalmopathy. Written as DNA, the CDR3 is TGCGCCAGCACCCCCCAAGTAGGGCCGGGTGACGAGCAGTACTTC. It codes for CASTPQVGPGDEQYF.